This T cell receptor beta chain was found in a study of beta chain features in type 1 diabetes. CDR3 length equals 16 residues. Germline V gives CDR1 SEHNR, CDR2 FQNEAQ (reference sequence). The V end lost 4 bases, the J end lost 3 bases, and 15 bases lay between the germline ends. Expressed TCRB transcripts got sequenced, as all isolated RNA was reverse transcribed. The data were produced by immunoSEQ multiplex PCR, yet TCRdb's version contains in-frame clones alone and is incomplete. Among 850,000 to 900,000 clones listed, 15% to 20% were seen once. There are a few counts of this clone. Input material: naive CD4+ T cells from blood. The receptor's source is a woman aged 18-29 years in good health. V gene TRBV7-9 combines with J gene TRBJ2-2; maybe TRBD1 (7 bases). The CDR3 coding sequence is TGTGCCAGCAGCTCCCAGGGGGGCTCGGACACCGGGGAGCTGTTTTTT. Its translation: CASSSQGGSDTGELFF. Full variable domain (rest looked up from reference TRBV7-9 and TRBJ2-2): DTGVSQNPRHKITKRGQNVTFRCDPISEHNRLYWYRQTLGQGPEFLTYFQNEAQLEKSRLLSDRFSAERPKGSFSTLEIQRTEQGDSAMYLCASSSQGGSDTGELFFGEGSRLTVL.